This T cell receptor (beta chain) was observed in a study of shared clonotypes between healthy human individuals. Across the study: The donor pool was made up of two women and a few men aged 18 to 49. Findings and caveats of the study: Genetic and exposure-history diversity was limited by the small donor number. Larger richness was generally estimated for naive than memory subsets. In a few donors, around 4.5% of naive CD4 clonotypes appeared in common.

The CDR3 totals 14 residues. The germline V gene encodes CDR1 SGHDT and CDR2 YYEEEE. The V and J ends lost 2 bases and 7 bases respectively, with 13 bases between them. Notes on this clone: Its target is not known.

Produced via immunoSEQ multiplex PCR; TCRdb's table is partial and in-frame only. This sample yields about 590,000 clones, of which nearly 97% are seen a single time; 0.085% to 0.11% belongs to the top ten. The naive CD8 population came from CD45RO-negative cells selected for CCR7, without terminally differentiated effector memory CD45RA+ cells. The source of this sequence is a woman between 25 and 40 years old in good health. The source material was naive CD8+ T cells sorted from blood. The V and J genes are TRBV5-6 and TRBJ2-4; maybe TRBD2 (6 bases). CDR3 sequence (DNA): TGTGCCAGCAGCTTTCGGGGAGCGGGTAACATTCAGTACTTC. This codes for CASSFRGAGNIQYF.